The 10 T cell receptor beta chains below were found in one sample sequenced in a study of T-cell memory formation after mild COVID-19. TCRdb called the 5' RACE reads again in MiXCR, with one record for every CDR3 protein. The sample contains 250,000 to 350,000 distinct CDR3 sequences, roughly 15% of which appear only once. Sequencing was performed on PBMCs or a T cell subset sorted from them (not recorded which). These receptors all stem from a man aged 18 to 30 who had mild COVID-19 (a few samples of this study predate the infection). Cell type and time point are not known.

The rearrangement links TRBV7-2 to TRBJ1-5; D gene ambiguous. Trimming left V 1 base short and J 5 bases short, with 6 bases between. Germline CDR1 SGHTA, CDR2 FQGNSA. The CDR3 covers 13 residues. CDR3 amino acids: CASSLESYQPQHF. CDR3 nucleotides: TGTGCCAGCAGCTTAGAAAGTTATCAGCCCCAGCATTTT.

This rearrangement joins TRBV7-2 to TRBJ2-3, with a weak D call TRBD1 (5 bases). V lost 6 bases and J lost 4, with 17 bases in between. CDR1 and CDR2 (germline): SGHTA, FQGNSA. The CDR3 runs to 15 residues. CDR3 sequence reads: CASRLMSGIPDTQYF. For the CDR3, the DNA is TGTGCCAGCAGGCTTATGTCAGGGATTCCAGATACGCAGTATTTT.

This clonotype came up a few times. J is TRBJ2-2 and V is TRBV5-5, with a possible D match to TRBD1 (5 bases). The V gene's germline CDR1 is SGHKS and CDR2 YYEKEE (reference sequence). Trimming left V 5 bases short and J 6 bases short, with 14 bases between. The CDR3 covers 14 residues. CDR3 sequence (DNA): TGTGCCAGCAGGTTGCAGGGTGGATCCGGGGAGCTGTTTTTT. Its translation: CASRLQGGSGELFF.

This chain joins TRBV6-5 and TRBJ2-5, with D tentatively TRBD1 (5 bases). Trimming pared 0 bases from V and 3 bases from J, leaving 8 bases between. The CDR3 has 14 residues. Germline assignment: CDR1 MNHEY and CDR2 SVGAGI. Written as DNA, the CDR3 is TGTGCCAGCAGTTACTCGGCCAGGGAAGAGACCCAGTACTTC. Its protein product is CASSYSAREETQYF.

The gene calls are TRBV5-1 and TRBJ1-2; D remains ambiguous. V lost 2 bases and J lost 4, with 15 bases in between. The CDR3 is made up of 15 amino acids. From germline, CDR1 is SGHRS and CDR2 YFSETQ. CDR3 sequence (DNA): TGCGCCAGCAGCTTAGTAGAGAGAGACCCCTATGGCTACACCTTC. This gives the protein CASSLVERDPYGYTF. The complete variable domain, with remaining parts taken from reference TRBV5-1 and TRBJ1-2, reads KAGVTQTPRYLIKTRGQQVTLSCSPISGHRSVSWYQQTPGQGLQFLFEYFSETQRNKGNFPGRFSGRQFSNSRSEMNVSTLELGDSALYLCASSLVERDPYGYTFGSGTRLTVV.

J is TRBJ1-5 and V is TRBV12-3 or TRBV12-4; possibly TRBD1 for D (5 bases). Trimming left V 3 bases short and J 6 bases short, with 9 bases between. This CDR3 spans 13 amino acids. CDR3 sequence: CASSFGRGQPQHF. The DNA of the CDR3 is TGTGCCAGCAGTTTTGGTAGGGGTCAGCCCCAGCATTTT.

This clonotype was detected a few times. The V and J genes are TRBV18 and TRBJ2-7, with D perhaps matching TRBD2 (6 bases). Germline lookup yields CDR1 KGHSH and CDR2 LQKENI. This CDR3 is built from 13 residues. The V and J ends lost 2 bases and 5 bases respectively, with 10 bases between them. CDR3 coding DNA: TGTGCCAGCTCACCAAGGAGGGCGGACGAGCAGTACTTC. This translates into CASSPRRADEQYF. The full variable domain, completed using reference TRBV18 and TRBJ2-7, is NAGVMQNPRHLVRRRGQEARLRCSPMKGHSHVYWYRQLPEEGLKFMVYLQKENIIDESGMPKERFSAEFPKEGPSILRIQQVVRGDSAAYFCASSPRRADEQYFGPGTRLTVT.

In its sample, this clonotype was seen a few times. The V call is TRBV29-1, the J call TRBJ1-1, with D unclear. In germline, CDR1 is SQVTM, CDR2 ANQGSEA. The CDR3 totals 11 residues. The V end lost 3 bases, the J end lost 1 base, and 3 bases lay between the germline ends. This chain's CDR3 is CSVEENTEAFF. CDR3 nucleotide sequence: TGCAGCGTTGAGGAGAACACTGAAGCTTTCTTT.

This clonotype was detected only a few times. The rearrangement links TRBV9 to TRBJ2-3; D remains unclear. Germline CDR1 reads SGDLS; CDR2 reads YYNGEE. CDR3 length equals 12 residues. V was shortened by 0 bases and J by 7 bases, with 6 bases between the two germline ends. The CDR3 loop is CASSVAGHTQYF. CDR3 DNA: TGTGCCAGCAGCGTAGCCGGGCATACGCAGTATTTT.

The CDR3 coding sequence is TGTGCCAGCAGGGACTCTACAGGGCCCTGGGGGGAGCTGTTTTTT. Its translation is CASRDSTGPWGELFF. The genes are TRBV11-2 and TRBJ2-2; tentatively, D is TRBD1 (6 bases). The CDR3 loop spans 15 amino acids. V lost 6 bases to trimming and J lost 8 bases, with 19 bases between them. Germline V CDR1 and CDR2: SGHAT, FQNNGV.